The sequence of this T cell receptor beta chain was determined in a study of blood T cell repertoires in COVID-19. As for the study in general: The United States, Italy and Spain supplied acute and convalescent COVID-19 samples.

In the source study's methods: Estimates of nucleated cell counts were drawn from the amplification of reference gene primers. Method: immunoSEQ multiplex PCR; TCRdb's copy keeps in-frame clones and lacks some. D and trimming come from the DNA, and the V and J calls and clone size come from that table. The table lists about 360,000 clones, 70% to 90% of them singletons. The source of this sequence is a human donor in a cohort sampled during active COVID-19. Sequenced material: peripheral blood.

CDR3 region: CASSLGSGGTDTQYF. The CDR3 region has the DNA TGTGCCAGCAGTTTGGGTAGCGGGGGGACAGATACGCAGTATTTT. The chain links TRBV27 to TRBJ2-3; the match to TRBD2 covers 10 bases. CDR3 size: 15 residues. CDR1 and CDR2 (germline): MNHEY, SMNVEV (reference sequence). V shed 3 bases, J shed 3 bases, and the junction held 3 bases outside the gene matches.